The 29 T cell receptor beta chains reported below all come from one sample, sequenced in a study of cytomegalovirus exposure and HLA in healthy donors (dated by TCRdb to 2016 to 2017). Preparation of the library involved the immunoSEQ multiplex PCR assay. For the multiplex PCR, a mixture combining 60 forward primers for TCR Vbeta segments and 13 reverse primers for TCR Jbeta segments was used. TCRdb retrieved this table from immuneACCESS and kept in-frame rearrangements only. Not all clones are present; in checked studies, unresolved V genes account for under half, and no reason is known for the remainder. Here the sample has a few hundred thousand clones; 75% to 85% occur a single time. Around 8% of the sample comes from the top ten. The source material was PBMCs. These receptors were taken from a woman in her sixties in good health and CMV-seropositive.

The genes are TRBV10-2 and TRBJ1-1, with D possibly being TRBD1 (5 bases). Germline-derived CDR1 and CDR2 are WSHSY and SAAADI. Trimming removed 6 bases from V and 3 bases from J, with 11 bases in between. The CDR3 is 13 residues long. The CDR3 coding sequence is TGCGCCAGCAGGGGATGGGGGGACACTGAAGCTTTCTTT. This sequence encodes CASRGWGDTEAFF.

This chain connects TRBV7-2 to TRBJ1-1; the D gene is possibly TRBD1 (6 bases). The CDR3 loop spans 13 amino acids. CDR1 is SGHTA and CDR2 is FQGNSA in the germline V gene. Trimming stripped 0 bases from V and 8 bases from J, with 10 bases between. The CDR3 region has the DNA TGTGCCAGCAGCTTAGCGAGGGGGTCAGAAGCTTTCTTT. Its translation is CASSLARGSEAFF. Using reference TRBV7-2 and TRBJ1-1 for the parts outside the CDR3, the full variable domain is GAGVSQSPSNKVTEKGKDVELRCDPISGHTALYWYRQSLGQGLEFLIYFQGNSAPDKSGLPSDRFSAERTGGSVSTLTIQRTQQEDSAVYLCASSLARGSEAFFGQGTRLTVV.

This chain uses TRBV9 with TRBJ2-1, with 13 bases aligning to TRBD2. CDR3 length: 16 amino acids. The germline gives CDR1 SGDLS, CDR2 YYNGEE. J gave up 9 bases and V 0 bases, and 6 bases lay outside the gene matches. CDR3 protein: CASSVALAGGHGEQFF. CDR3 nucleotides: TGTGCCAGCAGCGTAGCACTAGCGGGAGGGCATGGTGAGCAGTTCTTC.

The V gene is TRBV9, the J gene TRBJ2-1, with 9 positions matching TRBD2. V shed 3 bases, J shed 6 bases, and the junction held 4 bases outside the gene matches. The CDR3 has 14 amino acids. CDR1 and CDR2 from the germline V gene are SGDLS and YYNGEE. The DNA of the CDR3 is TGTGCCAGCAGCGCTAGCGGGACTACCAATGAGCAGTTCTTC. The encoded protein is CASSASGTTNEQFF.

This clone is a singleton in its sample. The chain has TRBV7-9 and TRBJ2-3; perhaps TRBD2 as D (5 bases). V was shortened by 2 bases and J by 3 bases, with 9 bases between the two germline ends. Germline lookup yields CDR1 SEHNR and CDR2 FQNEAQ (reference sequence). The CDR3 is 14 residues long. CDR3: CASSLRGQTDTQYF. The CDR3 DNA reads as TGTGCCAGCAGCTTAAGAGGGCAGACAGATACGCAGTATTTT.

The CDR3 loop is CASSIGGGIVAFF. The CDR3, as DNA: TGTGCCAGTAGTATAGGAGGGGGCATTGTGGCTTTCTTT. This chain connects TRBV19 to TRBJ1-1; 7 positions agree with TRBD1. The germline V gene encodes CDR1 LNHDA and CDR2 SQIVND (reference sequence). The CDR3 is made up of 13 amino acids. V shed 1 base and J 11 bases; nucleotides not matched to a gene: 7. Full variable domain (outside the CDR3, taken from reference TRBV19 and TRBJ1-1): DGGITQSPKYLFRKEGQNVTLSCEQNLNHDAMYWYRQDPGQGLRLIYYSQIVNDFQKGDIAEGYSVSREKKESFPLTVTSAQKNPTAFYLCASSIGGGIVAFFGQGTRLTVV.

This chain joins TRBV7-9 and TRBJ1-2, with D hard to call. CDR1 and CDR2 from the germline V gene are SEHNR and FQNEAQ (reference sequence). The CDR3 runs 14 residues. The V end lost 7 bases, the J end lost 3 bases, and 15 bases lay between the germline ends. The CDR3 DNA is TGTGCCAGCACCTCGACGGGAGAGTACTATGGCTACACCTTC. Encoded protein: CASTSTGEYYGYTF.

The chain employs TRBV27 and TRBJ1-4, with a tentative D call TRBD1 (6 bases). The CDR3 runs 15 residues. The germline V gene has CDR1 MNHEY and CDR2 SMNVEV (reference sequence). Trimming took off 1 base at V and 8 bases at J, with 14 bases between the two ends. The CDR3 region has the DNA TGTGCCAGCAGTTTATTGGGGGCAGGGGAGGAAAAACTGTTTTTT. Its protein product is CASSLLGAGEEKLFF.

The gene calls are TRBV9 and TRBJ2-3; 9 nucleotides align to TRBD2. The CDR3 loop spans 17 amino acids. The germline V gene encodes CDR1 SGDLS and CDR2 YYNGEE. The V gene end was trimmed by 0 bases and the J gene end by 3 bases; junction bases not matched to a gene: 8. The CDR3 DNA is TGTGCCAGCAGCGTAGCCTGGTTTACTAGCGGGACAGATACGCAGTATTTT. It yields the protein CASSVAWFTSGTDTQYF.

The V call is TRBV7-9, the J call TRBJ2-1; 9 bases match TRBD2. This CDR3 is built from 15 residues. V was pared by 1 base and J by 9 bases, with 7 bases of the junction left unmatched. Germline lookup yields CDR1 SEHNR and CDR2 FQNEAQ (reference sequence). The CDR3 nucleotides are TGTGCCAGCAGCTTAGAACCCGGGACTAGCTCTGAGCAGTTCTTC. It yields the protein CASSLEPGTSSEQFF.

The chain employs TRBV4-1 and TRBJ2-5, with 13 bases identical to TRBD2. CDR1 is MGHRA and CDR2 is YSYEKL in the germline V gene. This CDR3 has 15 amino acids. V lost 1 base and J lost 5; bases outside the gene matches: 1. The CDR3 here is CASSQGTSGSETQYF. DNA of the CDR3: TGCGCCAGCAGCCAAGGGACTAGCGGGAGTGAGACCCAGTACTTC.

V and J are TRBV9 and TRBJ2-3; 16 bases align to TRBD2. Germline V gene sequence: CDR1 SGDLS, CDR2 YYNGEE. V lost 0 bases, J lost 0 bases, and 7 bases stayed unmatched. The CDR3 is 20 amino acids. Written as DNA, the CDR3 is TGTGCCAGCAGCGTAGGGCCCGGGACTAGCGGGAGGGCCAGCACAGATACGCAGTATTTT. Translation: CASSVGPGTSGRASTDTQYF.

The chain is built from TRBV11-2 and TRBJ2-7; 8 nucleotides agree with TRBD1. The germline gives CDR1 SGHAT, CDR2 FQNNGV. This CDR3 spans 17 amino acids. V lost 3 bases and J lost 3; bases outside the gene matches: 13. CDR3 amino acids: CASSFNRGRGRIYEQYF. The CDR3 bases are TGTGCCAGCAGCTTCAACCGGGGCAGGGGGCGGATCTACGAGCAGTACTTC.

The rearrangement uses TRBV5-4 and TRBJ2-2; 14 bases are shared with TRBD2. The J segment lost 3 bases and the V segment lost 4 bases, leaving 5 bases of the junction unmatched. The CDR3 contains 17 residues. Germline V gene lookup returns CDR1 SGHNT and CDR2 YYREEE (reference sequence). CDR3 sequence reads: CASSATSGRADTGELFF. CDR3 bases: TGTGCCAGCAGCGCGACTAGCGGGAGGGCCGACACCGGGGAGCTGTTTTTT.

This chain uses TRBV28 with TRBJ2-1, with D possibly matching TRBD2 (6 bases). Per the germline V gene, CDR1 is MDHEN and CDR2 is SYDVKM. The CDR3 runs to 15 residues. The V gene lost 6 bases and the J gene lost 1 base, with 13 bases spanning the gap. CDR3 amino acids: CASRGGGASYNEQFF. The DNA for the CDR3 is TGTGCCAGCAGGGGAGGCGGAGCTTCCTACAATGAGCAGTTCTTC.

The V call is TRBV10-3, the J call TRBJ2-2; 14 nucleotides align to TRBD2. CDR1 and CDR2 (germline): ENHRY, SYGVKD. CDR3 length equals 16 residues. V was pared by 8 bases and J by 1 base, with 3 bases of the junction left unmatched. The CDR3 DNA reads as TGTGCCATCTTGGGGACTAGCGGGAGGAACACCGGGGAGCTGTTTTTT. Amino acid sequence: CAILGTSGRNTGELFF.

The table lists this clone with a few counts. This sequence joins TRBV2 and TRBJ2-1; 7 positions match TRBD1. This CDR3 comprises 12 residues. Per the germline V gene, CDR1 is SNHLY and CDR2 is FYNNEI. The ends lost 4 bases at V and 14 bases at J; junction bases unmatched: 8. CDR3 bases: TGTGCCAGCAGTGGGGAGACAGGGTGGAAGTTCTTC. Translating it yields CASSGETGWKFF.

The CDR3 bases are TGTGCCAGCTCCCGAACTAGCGCCAAGGACTTTAACACCGGGGAGCTGTTTTTT. Protein: CASSRTSAKDFNTGELFF. This chain joins TRBV18 and TRBJ2-2, with TRBD2 identical over 7 bases. The germline V gene encodes CDR1 KGHSH and CDR2 LQKENI. The CDR3 is 18 amino acids. Germline trimming cut 6 bases from V and 2 bases from J; bases unmatched to any gene: 15.

The chain uses TRBV28 and TRBJ2-1, with TRBD1 matching 10 bases. The CDR3 totals 15 residues. V shed 5 bases, J shed 6 bases, and the junction held 7 bases outside the gene matches. From germline, CDR1 is MDHEN and CDR2 SYDVKM. CDR3 in DNA: TGTGCCAGCAGTCTGGACAGGGGGAATTCCAATGAGCAGTTCTTC. Its translation: CASSLDRGNSNEQFF. Combining the CDR3 with reference TRBV28 and TRBJ2-1 gives the whole variable domain DVKVTQSSRYLVKRTGEKVFLECVQDMDHENMFWYRQDPGLGLRLIYFSYDVKMKEKGDIPEGYSVSREKKERFSLILESASTNQTSMYLCASSLDRGNSNEQFFGPGTRLTVL.

This clone was found once. Since the CDR3 does not end with the conserved phenylalanine or tryptophan, this likely comes from a read error. The limits of the CDR3 on the DNA are not certain, so only TCRdb's listed CDR3 is given. The chain carries TRBV10-1 and TRBJ2-7; the table gives TRBD2 as D, unverified against the DNA. Germline-derived CDR1 and CDR2 are WNHNN and SYGVQD (reference sequence). Both ends counted, the CDR3 spans 10 residues. CDR3 amino acids: CAGGDREGPI.

The chain joins TRBV15 to TRBJ2-5; perhaps TRBD2 as D (6 bases). V lost 3 bases and J lost 1, with 9 bases in between. This CDR3 spans 14 amino acids. Germline CDR1 reads LNHNV; CDR2 reads YYDKDF (reference sequence). In DNA, the CDR3 is TGTGCCACCAGCAGGGGCGGGGCCCAAGAGACCCAGTACTTC. Its protein product is CATSRGGAQETQYF. Together with reference TRBV15 and TRBJ2-5, the CDR3 gives the full variable domain: DAMVIQNPRYQVTQFGKPVTLSCSQTLNHNVMYWYQQKSSQAPKLLFHYYDKDFNNEADTPDNFQSRRPNTSFCFLDIRSPGLGDTAMYLCATSRGGAQETQYFGPGTRLLVL.

The genes are TRBV7-8 and TRBJ1-2; 7 nucleotides agree with TRBD1. Per the germline V gene, CDR1 is SGHVS and CDR2 is FQNEAQ. The CDR3 is 13 residues long. The V segment lost 1 base and the J segment 8 bases; nucleotides outside the gene matches: 4. The CDR3 spells CASSLEGQRGYTF. CDR3 nucleotides: TGTGCCAGCAGCTTAGAGGGACAGAGAGGCTACACCTTC.

The rearrangement joins TRBV15 to TRBJ2-5; D gene ambiguous. V shed 2 bases and J shed 1 base, with 2 bases lying between them. Per germline, CDR1 LNHNV and CDR2 YYDKDF (reference sequence). This CDR3 has 12 residues. The CDR3 reads CATSRLQETQYF. In nucleotides, the CDR3 is TGTGCCACCAGCAGACTCCAAGAGACCCAGTACTTC.

This clone was picked up one time. The chain has TRBV5-4 and TRBJ2-5, with 7 bases lining up with TRBD1. The CDR3 covers 14 residues. With V trimmed by 0 bases and J by 3 bases, 2 bases remained unmatched. Germline values: CDR1 SGHNT, CDR2 YYREEE (reference sequence). The CDR3 DNA reads as TGTGCCAGCAGCTTGGCTCAGGGGGAAGAGACCCAGTACTTC. Protein sequence: CASSLAQGEETQYF.

V usage is TRBV2 and J usage is TRBJ1-2, with 10 bases matching TRBD1. Germline values: CDR1 SNHLY, CDR2 FYNNEI. CDR3 size: 16 residues. The J segment lost 0 bases and the V segment lost 6 bases, leaving 7 bases of the junction unmatched. In DNA form, the CDR3 reads TGTGCCAGCAGGCGAGGGACAGGGGTTTCTAACTATGGCTACACCTTC. Amino acids: CASRRGTGVSNYGYTF.

The chain has TRBV23-1 and TRBJ2-7; 12 nucleotides match TRBD2. TRBV23-1 has ORF status, its function being uncertain. J was trimmed by 6 bases and V by 4 bases; bases with no gene match: 10. This CDR3 is 16 amino acids long. CDR3 nucleotide sequence: TGCGCCAGCAGTCGCACGAGACTAGCGGGAGTTCTCGAGCAGTACTTC. Its protein product is CASSRTRLAGVLEQYF.

The gene calls are TRBV14 and TRBJ1-1; D is perhaps TRBD1 (6 bases). Germline CDR1 SGHDN, CDR2 FVKESK. The length of the CDR3 is 13 residues. The V end was cut by 6 bases, the J end by 1 base, with 9 bases between. The CDR3 here is CASRSGENTEAFF. The CDR3 nucleotides read TGTGCCAGCAGATCAGGGGAGAACACTGAAGCTTTCTTT.

This clone appeared once. The genes are TRBV30 and TRBJ2-7; 10 bases are a match to TRBD2. The CDR3 length is 14 residues. Germline V CDR1 and CDR2: GTSNPN, SVGIG (reference sequence). V shed 2 bases, J shed 6 bases, and the junction held 7 bases outside the gene matches. CDR3: CAWSSLAGVFEQYF. The CDR3 DNA reads TGTGCCTGGAGTAGCCTAGCGGGAGTTTTCGAGCAGTACTTC.

This clone occurred a few times. The chain joins TRBV6-1 to TRBJ1-1, with unresolved D. In germline, CDR1 is MNHNS, CDR2 SASEGT. V was cut by 6 bases and J by 0 bases, with 11 bases left in between. The length of the CDR3 is 14 residues. CDR3 DNA: TGTGCCAGCAGGAACGATCTAATGAACACTGAAGCTTTCTTT. Its translation: CASRNDLMNTEAFF.